Reported below is one T cell receptor beta chain. Germline and junction disagree at one end, which may indicate a read error. Sequencing of TCR-alpha and TCR-beta chains was unpaired. This table comes from immunoSEQ multiplex PCR, and its TCRdb copy is limited to in-frame clones, with some not included. The data hold more than 70,000 clones, with roughly 93% observed a single time. This CDR3 is built from 15 residues. In germline, CDR1 is SNHLY, CDR2 FYNNEI. After thawing and overnight rest, PBMC were stained with GMM-loaded CD1B tetramer, viability dye and anti-CD3 for sorting. CD1B tetramers were loaded with Rhodococcus equi-derived C32 glucose monomycolate. Tetramer-sorted PBMC had been CD14 monocyte-depleted before freezing. This entry is derived from a study of T cells in tuberculosis. Study background: CD1B tetramers identified T cells specific for mycobacterial lipid GMM.

This chain connects TRBV2 to TRBJ2-1, with 7 nucleotides matching TRBD2. Input material: CD1b-GMM tetramer-negative cells sorted from PBMCs. The TCR originated in an adult woman with latent tuberculosis. The DNA for the CDR3 is TGTGCAAGCAAGTACGGGGAGGGCTCCTACAATGAGCAGTTCTTC. It yields the protein CASKYGEGSYNEQFF.